This T cell receptor (beta chain) was captured in a study of T cell responses to AZD1222 COVID-19 vaccine. General observations from the study: Without day 14 samples, only post-peak T cell repertoires were studied. Spike-wide vaccine-associated CD4 TCRs dominated at 160-218 and 743-854. Donors skewed white British and female; clonal diversity was possibly underestimated.

Second-dose groups at about 4 or about 12 weeks were pooled. Regarding this clone: Its target is not known. Compared with germline, one end of the junction differs, possibly owing to a read error.

The protocol was immunoSEQ multiplex PCR, while the TCRdb copy is restricted to in-frame clones and leaves out a portion. This repertoire shows about 140,000 clones, 90% to 95% found once; its top ten account for approximately 4%. Germline CDR1 and CDR2: SSHAT and FNYEAQ (reference sequence). The CDR3 runs 15 residues. The material sequenced was peripheral blood, taken 28 days after the second AZD1222 dose. The chain has TRBV7-7 and TRBJ2-5; the match to TRBD1 covers 11 bases. The receptor was isolated from an adult who received the AZD1222 COVID-19 vaccine. CDR3 region: CASSPRTGGRETQYF. The DNA for the CDR3 is TGTGCTAGCAGCCCGAGGACAGGGGGCCGAGAGACCCAGTACTTC. Together with reference TRBV7-7 and TRBJ2-5, the CDR3 gives the full variable domain: GAGVSQSPRYKVTKRGQDVTLRCDPISSHATLYWYQQALGQGPEFLTYFNYEAQPDKSGLPSDRFSAERPEGSISTLTIQRTEQRDSAMYRCASSPRTGGRETQYFGPGTRLLVL.